The T cell receptor beta chain described here comes from a study of graft-versus-host responses after intestinal transplantation. The repertoire was sequenced with immunoSEQ multiplex PCR; TCRdb's copy has only in-frame clones and lacks some. This table holds some 4,400 clones, 20% to 30% found once. Germline loops: CDR1 SNHLY, CDR2 FYNNEI. This CDR3 has 15 amino acids. With 2 bases removed from V and 2 bases from J, the gap between germline ends came to 11 bases. The input for sequencing was alloreactive CD4+ T cells from a mixed lymphocyte reaction culture, taken before intestinal transplant. Subset defined: CFSE-low proliferating T cells sorted from approximately 6-day pre-transplant mixed lymphocyte reaction (GvH or HvG direction). This TCR came from a human patient who received an intestinal transplant. The V gene is TRBV2, the J gene TRBJ2-3; D gene uncertain. CDR3 residues: CASSEMAADTDTQYF. As DNA, the CDR3 is TGTGCCAGCAGTGAAATGGCGGCGGACACAGATACGCAGTATTTT.